This T cell receptor (beta chain) stems from a study of blood T cell repertoires in COVID-19. Study at large: From the United States, Italy and Spain came samples of acute and convalescent COVID-19. From T cells, B-cell-depleted T cells, or PBMCs came the material, which was cDNA or gDNA.

Study processing details: Reference gene primer amplification in the assay estimated nucleated cell counts. Some clones are missing from TCRdb's copy, which holds only in-frame ones; the method was immunoSEQ multiplex PCR. V, J and clone size derive from that table, while D and trimming were established from the DNA sequence. The sample has 210,000 or so clones, 80% to 90% seen once. V was pared by 6 bases and J by 7 bases, with 16 bases between. This CDR3 spans 14 amino acids. Germline-derived CDR1 and CDR2 are SGHRS and YFSETQ. This clone was seen once. Sequencing was performed on peripheral blood. This receptor was identified in a human donor in a cohort sampled during active COVID-19. The chain carries TRBV5-1 and TRBJ1-4, with D tentatively TRBD1 (5 bases). This CDR3 reads CASTGGGIGEKLFF. The CDR3 bases are TGCGCCAGCACCGGGGGAGGGATAGGTGAAAAACTGTTTTTT.